This T cell receptor (beta chain) was retrieved from a study of T cells in Graves' hyperthyroidism and ophthalmopathy. Study results and caveats: Patients with ophthalmopathy were separated from those with stable hyperthyroidism by a 13 V-J model.

The CDR3 sequence is 13 residues long. V shed 7 bases and J 5 bases; nucleotides not matched to a gene: 7. In germline, CDR1 is DFQATT, CDR2 SNEGSKA (reference sequence). TCR beta CDR3 regions were amplified from RNA transcripts. During a first-round RT-PCR of the TCR CDR3, the HTBI primer set was used. Each CDR3 protein gets one entry after TCRdb re-called the multiplex PCR reads with MiXCR. The sample shows approximately 690,000 distinct CDR3 sequences, roughly 20% of them seen only once. Turning to this clonotype: Its antigen is unknown.

Duration under 3 months, a NOSPECS grade of at least 4, and a Clinical Activity Score of at least 3 characterized the ophthalmopathy patients. This TCR derives from a young man with Graves' ophthalmopathy. The rearrangement uses TRBV20-1 and TRBJ2-5, with 10 bases fitting TRBD2. Sequencing was performed on blood. This CDR3 is CSGTSGAWETQYF. The CDR3 region has the DNA TGCAGTGGGACTAGCGGAGCATGGGAGACCCAGTACTTC.